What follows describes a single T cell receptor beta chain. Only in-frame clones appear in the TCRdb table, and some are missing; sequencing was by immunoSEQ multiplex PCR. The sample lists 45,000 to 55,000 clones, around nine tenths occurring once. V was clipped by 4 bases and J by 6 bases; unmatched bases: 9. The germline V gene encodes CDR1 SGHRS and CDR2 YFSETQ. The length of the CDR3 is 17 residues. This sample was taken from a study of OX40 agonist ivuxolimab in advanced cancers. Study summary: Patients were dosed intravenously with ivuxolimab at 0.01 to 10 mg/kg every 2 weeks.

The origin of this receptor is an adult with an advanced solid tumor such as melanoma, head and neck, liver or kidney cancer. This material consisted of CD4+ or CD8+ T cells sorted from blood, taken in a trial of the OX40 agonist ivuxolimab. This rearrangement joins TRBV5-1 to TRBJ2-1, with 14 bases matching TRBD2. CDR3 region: CASSIEPGTSGSNEQFF. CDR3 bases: TGCGCCAGCAGCATAGAACCCGGGACTAGCGGGAGCAATGAGCAGTTCTTC.